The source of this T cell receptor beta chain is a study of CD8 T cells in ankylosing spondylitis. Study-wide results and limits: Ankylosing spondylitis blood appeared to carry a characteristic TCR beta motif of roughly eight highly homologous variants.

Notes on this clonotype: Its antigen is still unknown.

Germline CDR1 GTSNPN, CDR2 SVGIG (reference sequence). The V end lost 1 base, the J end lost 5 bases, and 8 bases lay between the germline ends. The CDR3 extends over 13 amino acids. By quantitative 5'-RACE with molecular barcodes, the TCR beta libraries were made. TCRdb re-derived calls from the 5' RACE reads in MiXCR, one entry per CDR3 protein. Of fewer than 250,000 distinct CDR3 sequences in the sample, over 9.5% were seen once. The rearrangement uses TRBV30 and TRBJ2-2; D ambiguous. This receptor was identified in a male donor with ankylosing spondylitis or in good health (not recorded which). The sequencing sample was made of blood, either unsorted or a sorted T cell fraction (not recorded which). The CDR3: CAWSEGVTGELFF. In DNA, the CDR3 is TGTGCCTGGAGTGAAGGAGTAACCGGGGAGCTGTTTTTT.